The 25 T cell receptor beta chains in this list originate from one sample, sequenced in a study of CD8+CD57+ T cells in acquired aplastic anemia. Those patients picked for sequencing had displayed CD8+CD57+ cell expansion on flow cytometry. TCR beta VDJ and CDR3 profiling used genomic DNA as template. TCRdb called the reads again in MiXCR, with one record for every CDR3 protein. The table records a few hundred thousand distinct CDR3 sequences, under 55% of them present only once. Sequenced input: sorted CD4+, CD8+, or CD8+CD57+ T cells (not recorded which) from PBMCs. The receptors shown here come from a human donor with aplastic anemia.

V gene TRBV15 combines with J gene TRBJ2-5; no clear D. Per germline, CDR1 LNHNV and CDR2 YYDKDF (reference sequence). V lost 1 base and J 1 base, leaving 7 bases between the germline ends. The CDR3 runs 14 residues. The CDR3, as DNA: TGTGCCACCAGCAGAGGACTCGTCCAAGAGACCCAGTACTTC. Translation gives CATSRGLVQETQYF.

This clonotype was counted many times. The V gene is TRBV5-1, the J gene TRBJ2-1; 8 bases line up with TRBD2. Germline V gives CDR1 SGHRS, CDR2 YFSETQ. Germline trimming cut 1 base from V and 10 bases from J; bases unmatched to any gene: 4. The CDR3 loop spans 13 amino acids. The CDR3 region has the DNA TGCGCCAGCAGCTTGTTCGGGGGGGGGGAGCAGTTCTTC. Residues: CASSLFGGGEQFF.

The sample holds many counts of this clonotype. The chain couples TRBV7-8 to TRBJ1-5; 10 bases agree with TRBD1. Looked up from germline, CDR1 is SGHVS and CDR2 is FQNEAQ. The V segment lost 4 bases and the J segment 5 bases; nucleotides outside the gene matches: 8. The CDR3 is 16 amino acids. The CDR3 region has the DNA TGTGCCAGCAGCTACGGGCCCGGGACAGGGGATCAGCCCCAGCATTTT. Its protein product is CASSYGPGTGDQPQHF.

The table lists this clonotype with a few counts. The CDR3 loop reads CASSYPSSAVTNEKLFF. CDR3 nucleotide sequence: TGTGCCAGCAGTTATCCGAGCAGTGCTGTAACTAATGAAAAACTGTTTTTT. This sequence joins TRBV6-2 or TRBV6-3 and TRBJ1-4; the D is unclear. This CDR3 is built from 17 residues. The germline V gene encodes CDR1 MNHEY and CDR2 SVGEGT. The V end was cut by 3 bases, the J end by 1 base, with 15 bases between.

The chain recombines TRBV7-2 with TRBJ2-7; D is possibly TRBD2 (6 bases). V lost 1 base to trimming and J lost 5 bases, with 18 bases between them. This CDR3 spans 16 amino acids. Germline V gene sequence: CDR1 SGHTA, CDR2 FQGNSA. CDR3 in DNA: TGTGCCAGCAGCTTAGATCGGGTCGGGAGTCACCACGAGCAGTACTTC. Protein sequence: CASSLDRVGSHHEQYF. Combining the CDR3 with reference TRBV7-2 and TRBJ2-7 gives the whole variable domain GAGVSQSPSNKVTEKGKDVELRCDPISGHTALYWYRQSLGQGLEFLIYFQGNSAPDKSGLPSDRFSAERTGGSVSTLTIQRTQQEDSAVYLCASSLDRVGSHHEQYFGPGTRLTVT.

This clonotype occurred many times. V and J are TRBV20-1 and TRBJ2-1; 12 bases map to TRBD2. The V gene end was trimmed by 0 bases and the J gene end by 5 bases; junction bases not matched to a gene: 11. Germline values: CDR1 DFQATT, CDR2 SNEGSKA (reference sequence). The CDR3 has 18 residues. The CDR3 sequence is CSARDPSSGGALHNEQFF. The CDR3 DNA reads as TGCAGTGCTAGAGACCCCTCTAGCGGGGGGGCCTTACACAATGAGCAGTTCTTC.

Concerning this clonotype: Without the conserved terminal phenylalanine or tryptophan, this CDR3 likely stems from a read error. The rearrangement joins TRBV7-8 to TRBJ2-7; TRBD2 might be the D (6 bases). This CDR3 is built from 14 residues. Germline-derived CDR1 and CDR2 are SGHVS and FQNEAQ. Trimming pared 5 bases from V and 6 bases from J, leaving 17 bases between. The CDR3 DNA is TGTGCCAGCAGCCGCCGGGAGTTCGGAGGCGAGCAGTACCTC. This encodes CASSRREFGGEQYL.

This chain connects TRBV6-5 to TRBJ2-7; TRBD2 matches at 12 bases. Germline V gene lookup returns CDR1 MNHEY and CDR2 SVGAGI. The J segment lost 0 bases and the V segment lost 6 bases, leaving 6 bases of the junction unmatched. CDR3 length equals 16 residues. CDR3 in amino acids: CASSLRLAGASYEQYF. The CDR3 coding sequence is TGTGCCAGCAGCCTCCGACTAGCGGGGGCCTCCTACGAGCAGTACTTC.

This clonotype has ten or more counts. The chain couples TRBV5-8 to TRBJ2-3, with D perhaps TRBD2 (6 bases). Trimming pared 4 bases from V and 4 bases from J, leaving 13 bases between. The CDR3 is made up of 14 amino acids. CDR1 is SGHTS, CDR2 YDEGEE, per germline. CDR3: CASSATSSPDTQYF. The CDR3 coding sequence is TGTGCCAGCAGCGCTACTAGCAGCCCAGATACGCAGTATTTT.

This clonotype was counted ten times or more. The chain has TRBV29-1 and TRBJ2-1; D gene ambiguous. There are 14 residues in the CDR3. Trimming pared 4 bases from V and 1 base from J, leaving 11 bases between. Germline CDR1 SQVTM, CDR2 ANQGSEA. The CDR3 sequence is CSVVRLESYNEQFF. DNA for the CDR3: TGCAGCGTTGTCCGGCTGGAGTCCTACAATGAGCAGTTCTTC.

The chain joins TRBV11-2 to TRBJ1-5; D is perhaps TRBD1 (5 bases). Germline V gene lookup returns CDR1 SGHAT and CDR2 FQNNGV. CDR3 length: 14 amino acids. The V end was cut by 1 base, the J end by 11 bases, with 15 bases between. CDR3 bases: TGTGCCAGCAGCTTAGGCGGACAAGGAGAGACCCAGCATTTT. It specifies CASSLGGQGETQHF.

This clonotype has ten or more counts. CDR3 residues: CSARDPGETDTQYF. DNA of the CDR3: TGCAGTGCTAGAGATCCCGGGGAGACAGATACGCAGTATTTT. The chain couples TRBV20-1 to TRBJ2-3; D may be TRBD2 (5 bases). The length of the CDR3 is 14 residues. From germline, CDR1 is DFQATT and CDR2 SNEGSKA (reference sequence). Trimming stripped 0 bases from V and 3 bases from J, with 10 bases between.

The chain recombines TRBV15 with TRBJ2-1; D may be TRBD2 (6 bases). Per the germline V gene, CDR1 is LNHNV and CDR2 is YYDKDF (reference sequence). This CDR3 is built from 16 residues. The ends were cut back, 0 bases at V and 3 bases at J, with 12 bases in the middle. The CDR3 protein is CATSRDWRGLYNEQFF. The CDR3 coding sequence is TGTGCCACCAGCAGAGATTGGCGGGGACTCTACAATGAGCAGTTCTTC.

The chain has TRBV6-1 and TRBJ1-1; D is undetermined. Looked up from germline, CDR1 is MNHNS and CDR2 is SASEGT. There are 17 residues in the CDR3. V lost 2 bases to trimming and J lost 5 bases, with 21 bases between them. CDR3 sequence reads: CASSELGLRRVYTEAFF. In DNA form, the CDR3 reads TGTGCCAGCAGTGAACTCGGTCTAAGGCGGGTTTATACTGAAGCTTTCTTT.

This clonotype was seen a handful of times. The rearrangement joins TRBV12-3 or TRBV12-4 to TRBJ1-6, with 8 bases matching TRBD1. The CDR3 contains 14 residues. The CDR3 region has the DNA TGTGCTAGTGGTACGGACAGGGCTGCTTCACCCCTCCACTTT. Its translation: CASGTDRAASPLHF.

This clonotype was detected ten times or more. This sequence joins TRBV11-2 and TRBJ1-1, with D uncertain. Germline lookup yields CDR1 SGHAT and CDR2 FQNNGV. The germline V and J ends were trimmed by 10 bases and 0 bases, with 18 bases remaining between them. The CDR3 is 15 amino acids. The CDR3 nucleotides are TGTGCCATCCCGACCCGGGGAGGCCTGAACACTGAAGCTTTCTTT. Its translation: CAIPTRGGLNTEAFF.

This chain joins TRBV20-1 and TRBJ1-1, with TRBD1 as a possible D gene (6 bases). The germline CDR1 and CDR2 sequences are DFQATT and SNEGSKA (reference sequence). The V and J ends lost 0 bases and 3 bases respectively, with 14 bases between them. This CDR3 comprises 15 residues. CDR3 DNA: TGCAGTGCTAGAGATCAGGCAGGGGATGACACTGAAGCTTTCTTT. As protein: CSARDQAGDDTEAFF.

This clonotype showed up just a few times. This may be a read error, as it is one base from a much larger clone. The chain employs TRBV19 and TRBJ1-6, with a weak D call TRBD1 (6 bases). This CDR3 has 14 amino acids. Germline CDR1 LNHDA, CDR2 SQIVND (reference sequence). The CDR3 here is CATTDRIHNSPPHF. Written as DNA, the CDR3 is TGTGCCACCACTGACAGGATTCATAATTCACCCCCCCACTTT.

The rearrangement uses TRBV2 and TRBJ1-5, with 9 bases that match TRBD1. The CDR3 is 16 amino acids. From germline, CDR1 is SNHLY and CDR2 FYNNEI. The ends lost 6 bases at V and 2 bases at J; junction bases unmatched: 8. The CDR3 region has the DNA TGTGCCAGCAGCTACACCGGGACAGGGCGCAATCAGCCCCAGCATTTT. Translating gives CASSYTGTGRNQPQHF.

The CDR3 is CASSMTGTGPLFF. The CDR3 DNA reads as TGTGCCAGTAGTATGACCGGGACAGGTCCCCTGTTTTTT. The chain couples TRBV19 to TRBJ2-2; 8 positions agree with TRBD1. Trimming at V came to 3 bases and at J to 14 bases, leaving 8 bases not matched to a gene. CDR1 is LNHDA and CDR2 is SQIVND in the germline V gene (reference sequence). This CDR3 has 13 residues.

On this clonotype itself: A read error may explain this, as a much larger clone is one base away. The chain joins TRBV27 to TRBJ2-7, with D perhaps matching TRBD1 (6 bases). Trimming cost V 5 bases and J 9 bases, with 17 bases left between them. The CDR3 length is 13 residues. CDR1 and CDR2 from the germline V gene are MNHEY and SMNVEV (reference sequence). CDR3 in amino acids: CASSPQGSHGQYF. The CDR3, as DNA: TGTGCCAGCAGTCCACAGGGATCCCACGGGCAGTACTTC.

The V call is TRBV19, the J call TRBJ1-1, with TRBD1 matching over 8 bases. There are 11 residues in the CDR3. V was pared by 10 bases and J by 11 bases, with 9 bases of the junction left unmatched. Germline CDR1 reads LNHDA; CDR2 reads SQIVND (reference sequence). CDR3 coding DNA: TGTGCCACCCACCGGGACAGGCAGGCTTTCTTT. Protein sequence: CATHRDRQAFF.

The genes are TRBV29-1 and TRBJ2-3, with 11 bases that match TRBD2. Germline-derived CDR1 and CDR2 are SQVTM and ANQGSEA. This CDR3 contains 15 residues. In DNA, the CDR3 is TGCAGTTACTTCGGGACTAGCGGACCCACAGATACGCAGTATTTT. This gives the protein CSYFGTSGPTDTQYF.

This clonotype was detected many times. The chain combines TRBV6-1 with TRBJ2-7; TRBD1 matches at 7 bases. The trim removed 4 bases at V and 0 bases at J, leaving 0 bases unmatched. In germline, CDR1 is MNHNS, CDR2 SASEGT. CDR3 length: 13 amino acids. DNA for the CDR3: TGTGCCAGCAGTGGGGACAGCTCCTACGAGCAGTACTTC. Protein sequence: CASSGDSSYEQYF.

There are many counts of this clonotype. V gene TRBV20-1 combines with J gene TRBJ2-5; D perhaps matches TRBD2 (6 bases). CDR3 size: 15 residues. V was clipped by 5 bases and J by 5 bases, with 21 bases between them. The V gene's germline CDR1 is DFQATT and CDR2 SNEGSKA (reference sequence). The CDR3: CSAQTPTGDWETQYF. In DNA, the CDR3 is TGCAGTGCTCAGACCCCGACCGGGGACTGGGAGACCCAGTACTTC.